Listed here are 11 T cell receptor beta chains from one sample, sequenced in a study of T cell repertoires in cytomegalovirus infection. One entry per CDR3 protein, called by TCRdb with MiXCR from the reads. The table shows 350,000 to 550,000 distinct CDR3 sequences, with around 32% occurring only once. The sequenced sample was PBMCs. The receptor source for this set is a human donor in good health (CMV status not recorded). Some clones in this sample may be carry-over from other donors' samples.

This clonotype was seen many times. The chain recombines TRBV7-8 with TRBJ2-7, with D perhaps TRBD2 (5 bases). Trimming left V 5 bases short and J 0 bases short, with 14 bases between. This CDR3 has 15 residues. The germline V gene has CDR1 SGHVS and CDR2 FQNEAQ. The CDR3 nucleotides read TGTGCCAGCAGCCAGGACTGGCGGAGCTCCTACGAGCAGTACTTC. Translated: CASSQDWRSSYEQYF.

This clonotype turned up a few times. CDR3 sequence: CASRGQSGAGNQPQHF. CDR3 coding DNA: TGTGCCAGCAGGGGCCAGTCAGGGGCGGGAAATCAGCCCCAGCATTTT. The chain links TRBV2 to TRBJ1-5; TRBD1 might be the D (6 bases). The V gene's germline CDR1 is SNHLY and CDR2 FYNNEI. CDR3 length: 16 residues. The ends were cut back, 6 bases at V and 4 bases at J, with 19 bases in the middle.

Ten or more counts support this clonotype. The chain carries TRBV6-1 and TRBJ1-6; D perhaps matches TRBD1 (6 bases). The CDR3 contains 12 residues. The germline V gene has CDR1 MNHNS and CDR2 SASEGT. V dropped 8 bases and J dropped 4 bases, with 6 bases sitting between them. In nucleotides, the CDR3 is TGTGCCAGCGGGACATATAATTCACCCCTCCACTTT. It encodes CASGTYNSPLHF.

This clonotype was found a few times. The V gene is TRBV6-5, the J gene TRBJ1-3, with 10 bases aligning to TRBD1. The CDR3 covers 15 residues. Germline CDR1 is MNHEY and CDR2 is SVGAGI. The V gene end was trimmed by 6 bases and the J gene end by 3 bases; junction bases not matched to a gene: 5. CDR3 loop: CASSTTGGIGNTIYF. The CDR3 nucleotides read TGTGCCAGCAGCACGACAGGGGGCATTGGAAACACCATATATTTT.

The chain uses TRBV6-1 and TRBJ2-3; a weak D match, TRBD1 (7 bases). The germline V gene encodes CDR1 MNHNS and CDR2 SASEGT. V was trimmed by 11 bases and J by 7 bases, leaving 22 bases between them. This CDR3 contains 14 residues. CDR3 coding DNA: TGTGCCCGCATCCCAGGGGGGTCCGGTCATACGCAGTATTTT. Protein: CARIPGGSGHTQYF.

There are a few counts of this clonotype. This chain's CDR3 is CASITDHQETQYF. The CDR3 DNA reads TGTGCCAGTATTACAGACCACCAAGAGACCCAGTACTTC. This chain connects TRBV28 to TRBJ2-5; D uncertain. Germline loops: CDR1 MDHEN, CDR2 SYDVKM. This CDR3 has 13 residues. The germline V and J ends were trimmed by 9 bases and 0 bases, with 11 bases remaining between them.

V is TRBV20-1 and J is TRBJ2-5; D is unclear. V was shortened by 7 bases and J by 4 bases, with 16 bases between the two germline ends. CDR3 length: 13 amino acids. Germline loops: CDR1 DFQATT, CDR2 SNEGSKA (reference sequence). The CDR3 DNA is TGCAGTGTTCCAGTCAAGGCGGCAGAGACCCAGTACTTC. This encodes CSVPVKAAETQYF.

This clonotype was seen a handful of times. The V and J genes are TRBV14 and TRBJ2-2, with 8 bases that match TRBD2. The CDR3 contains 17 residues. V was clipped by 1 base and J by 2 bases; unmatched bases: 6. Germline lookup yields CDR1 SGHDN and CDR2 FVKESK. The CDR3 protein is CASSQVPAGVNTGELFF. The CDR3 nucleotides read TGTGCCAGCAGCCAAGTTCCAGCGGGGGTCAACACCGGGGAGCTGTTTTTT. The full variable domain, with the rest looked up from reference TRBV14 and TRBJ2-2, is EAGVTQFPSHSVIEKGQTVTLRCDPISGHDNLYWYRRVMGKEIKFLLHFVKESKQDESGMPNNRFLAERTGGTYSTLKVQPAELEDSGVYFCASSQVPAGVNTGELFFGEGSRLTVL.

The rearrangement uses TRBV4-1 and TRBJ2-5; 10 nucleotides align to TRBD2. Trimming removed 0 bases from V and 4 bases from J; junction bases left unmatched: 11. The length of the CDR3 is 18 residues. Germline CDR1 and CDR2: MGHRA and YSYEKL. This CDR3 reads CASSQDPWSGGVVETQYF. The CDR3 DNA reads TGCGCCAGCAGCCAAGATCCCTGGAGCGGGGGGGTAGTAGAGACCCAGTACTTC.

This clonotype was seen only a few times. This chain connects TRBV6-1 to TRBJ1-1; perhaps TRBD1 as D (5 bases). The germline gives CDR1 MNHNS, CDR2 SASEGT. The V and J ends lost 3 bases and 2 bases respectively, with 13 bases between them. This CDR3 comprises 15 residues. In DNA form, the CDR3 reads TGTGCCAGCAGTGACCCAGGGCGAGCCAACACTGAAGCTTTCTTT. It specifies CASSDPGRANTEAFF.

Worth noting for this clonotype: A clone one base away is much larger, so this may be a read error. The final CDR3 position lacks the conserved phenylalanine or tryptophan, pointing to a likely read error. This chain links TRBV12-3 or TRBV12-4 with TRBJ2-1; no definite D call. The V end was cut by 5 bases, the J end by 12 bases, with 23 bases between. The CDR3 contains 15 residues. CDR3 bases: TGTGCCAGCAGTCCCCTGTATGGATCAGGCTCCATGCAGTTCTTA. Protein: CASSPLYGSGSMQFL.